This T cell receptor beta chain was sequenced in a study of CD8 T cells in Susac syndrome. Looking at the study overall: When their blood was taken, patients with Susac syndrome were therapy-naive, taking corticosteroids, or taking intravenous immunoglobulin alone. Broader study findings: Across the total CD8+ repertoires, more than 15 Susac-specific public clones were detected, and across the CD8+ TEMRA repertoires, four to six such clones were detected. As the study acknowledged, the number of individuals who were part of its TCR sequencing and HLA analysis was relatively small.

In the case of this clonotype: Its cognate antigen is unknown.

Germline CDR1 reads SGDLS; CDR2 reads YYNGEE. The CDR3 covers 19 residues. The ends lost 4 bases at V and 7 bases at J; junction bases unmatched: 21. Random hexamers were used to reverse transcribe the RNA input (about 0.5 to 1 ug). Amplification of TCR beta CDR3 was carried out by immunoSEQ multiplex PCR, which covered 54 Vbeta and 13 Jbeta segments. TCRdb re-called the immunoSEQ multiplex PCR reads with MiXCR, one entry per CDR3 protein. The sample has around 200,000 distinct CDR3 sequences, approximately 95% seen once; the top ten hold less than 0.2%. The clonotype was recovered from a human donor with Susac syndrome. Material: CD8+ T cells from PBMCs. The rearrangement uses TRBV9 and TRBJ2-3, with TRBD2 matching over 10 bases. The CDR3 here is CASSHGTLASGGLGNTQYF. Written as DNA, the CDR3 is TGTGCCAGCAGCCACGGCACCTTGGCTAGCGGGGGACTTGGCAATACGCAGTATTTT.